This T cell receptor beta chain was profiled in a study of Ad26.COV2.S vaccination and SARS-CoV-2 variants. Study details: Donor allocation was to the COV1001 Ad26.COV2.S trial arm.

Specified treatment: around 19 received Ad26.COV2.S at low or high dose, single or two shots; about 5 received placebo; per-sample allocation not given. Day 63 following the first vaccine or placebo injection was when the samples were taken. Notes on this clone: The target antigen is unknown.

Assay: immunoSEQ multiplex PCR; the TCRdb copy retains only in-frame clones and omits some. The sample yields a few hundred thousand clones, less than 95% seen once. The CDR3 is 12 residues long. The V gene lost 6 bases and the J gene lost 0 bases, with 5 bases spanning the gap. Germline V gene lookup returns CDR1 MNHEY and CDR2 SVGAGI. General study points: Breadth and depth estimates from TCRs may understate total T cell responses.

The specimen was peripheral blood, collected in a trial of Ad26.COV2.S vaccine versus placebo. The sequence was obtained from a person aged 18 to 65 who received the Ad26.COV2.S COVID-19 vaccine or a placebo. The gene calls are TRBV6-5 and TRBJ1-1, with D unclear. The CDR3 nucleotides are TGTGCCAGCAGAAAGTTGAACACTGAAGCTTTCTTT. Translation gives CASRKLNTEAFF.